The 16 T cell receptor beta chains below were found in one sample sequenced in a study of blood T cell repertoires in COVID-19. TCRdb's table, derived via immunoSEQ multiplex PCR, lists solely in-frame clones and lacks some. The table has around 80,000 clones, about 73% seen once; the top ten hold about 5.7%. Sequencing input: peripheral blood. The source of these receptors is a man in his forties or fifties with active or convalescent COVID-19.

This clone was observed a handful of times. J is TRBJ1-1 and V is TRBV30; perhaps TRBD1 as D (5 bases). The CDR3 totals 12 residues. The germline gives CDR1 GTSNPN, CDR2 SVGIG (reference sequence). V lost 5 bases and J lost 0, with 7 bases in between. CDR3 in amino acids: CAWDSMNTEAFF. As DNA, the CDR3 is TGTGCCTGGGACAGTATGAACACTGAAGCTTTCTTT.

This clone is medium-sized by share. Other DNA sequences in this sample translate to the same CDR3. The chain recombines TRBV18 with TRBJ2-1, with 14 bases matching TRBD2. The germline CDR1 and CDR2 sequences are KGHSH and LQKENI. The CDR3 consists of 15 residues. The V gene end was trimmed by 3 bases and the J gene end by 8 bases; junction bases not matched to a gene: 3. This CDR3 reads CASSPTSGGAYEQFF. CDR3 coding DNA: TGTGCCAGCTCACCGACTAGCGGGGGGGCCTATGAGCAGTTCTTC.

The chain recombines TRBV10-1 with TRBJ2-7; D gene ambiguous. CDR1 and CDR2 from the germline V gene are WNHNN and SYGVQD (reference sequence). The V end was cut by 3 bases, the J end by 3 bases, with 9 bases between. The CDR3 is 13 amino acids. The CDR3 reads CASSEGEVYEQYF. The CDR3 DNA sequence: TGCGCCAGCAGTGAAGGAGAGGTCTACGAGCAGTACTTC.

This chain joins TRBV4-3 and TRBJ2-7, with 9 bases that match TRBD1. The V segment lost 4 bases and the J segment 4 bases; nucleotides outside the gene matches: 8. CDR1 and CDR2 from the germline V gene are LGHNA and YSLEER. The CDR3 covers 15 residues. The CDR3 reads CASSPGTGMVYEQYF. The CDR3 nucleotides are TGCGCCAGCAGCCCTGGGACAGGGATGGTTTACGAGCAGTACTTC.

This rearrangement joins TRBV6-5 to TRBJ2-7, with TRBD1 matching over 7 bases. The CDR3 sequence is 15 residues long. Trimming cost V 6 bases and J 6 bases; bases outside gene matches: 14. The germline V gene has CDR1 MNHEY and CDR2 SVGAGI. As DNA, the CDR3 is TGTGCCAGCAGCCCCCGACGACAGGGTGAAACCGAGCAGTACTTC. The encoded protein is CASSPRRQGETEQYF.

The rearrangement links TRBV7-3 to TRBJ2-1; D is uncertain. The germline V gene has CDR1 SGHTA and CDR2 FQGTGA. The CDR3 is 13 amino acids. V dropped 3 bases and J dropped 6 bases, with 9 bases sitting between them. The CDR3 region has the DNA TGTGCCAGCAGCTTGAAAGGCGGCAATGAGCAGTTCTTC. Translated, it gives CASSLKGGNEQFF.

V and J are TRBV9 and TRBJ2-2; weak D call: TRBD2 (5 bases). Per germline, CDR1 SGDLS and CDR2 YYNGEE. Trimming took 5 bases from V and 3 from J, leaving 11 bases between them. CDR3 size: 14 residues. CDR3 sequence: CASRVRADTGELFF. CDR3 coding DNA: TGTGCCAGCAGGGTGAGGGCTGACACCGGGGAGCTGTTTTTT. The full variable domain, its missing parts supplied by reference TRBV9 and TRBJ2-2, is DSGVTQTPKHLITATGQRVTLRCSPRSGDLSVYWYQQSLDQGLQFLIQYYNGEERAKGNILERFSAQQFPDLHSELNLSSLELGDSALYFCASRVRADTGELFFGEGSRLTVL.

V is TRBV7-7 and J is TRBJ2-7, with 9 bases lining up with TRBD1. V lost 5 bases and J lost 4; bases outside the gene matches: 3. CDR3 length: 13 amino acids. In germline, CDR1 is SSHAT, CDR2 FNYEAQ (reference sequence). The CDR3 region has the DNA TGTGCCAGCAGCCCCGGGACAGGGTACGAGCAGTACTTC. Its translation is CASSPGTGYEQYF. Supplemented by reference TRBV7-7 and TRBJ2-7, the full variable domain reads GAGVSQSPRYKVTKRGQDVTLRCDPISSHATLYWYQQALGQGPEFLTYFNYEAQPDKSGLPSDRFSAERPEGSISTLTIQRTEQRDSAMYRCASSPGTGYEQYFGPGTRLTVT.

In its sample, this clone was seen once. V is TRBV27 and J is TRBJ2-2, with 12 bases lining up with TRBD2. The CDR3 totals 19 residues. CDR1 and CDR2 from the germline V gene are MNHEY and SMNVEV (reference sequence). With 1 base clipped from V and 2 bases from J, the junction kept 8 bases outside the gene matches. The DNA of the CDR3 is TGTGCCAGCAGTTTATTCGGGGCTAGCGGGGGGGATAACACCGGGGAGCTGTTTTTT. As protein: CASSLFGASGGDNTGELFF.

The chain is built from TRBV7-9 and TRBJ1-4, with a tentative D call TRBD1 (5 bases). In germline, CDR1 is SEHNR, CDR2 FQNEAQ (reference sequence). The CDR3 spans 13 residues. The V gene lost 5 bases and the J gene lost 10 bases, with 14 bases spanning the gap. This chain's CDR3 is CASSPRTGGKLFF. The CDR3 nucleotides are TGTGCCAGCAGCCCCAGGACGGGGGGAAAACTGTTTTTT.

This rearrangement joins TRBV5-1 to TRBJ2-1, with D possibly matching TRBD2 (7 bases). V lost 2 bases and J lost 6, with 9 bases in between. The CDR3 length is 13 residues. Looked up from germline, CDR1 is SGHRS and CDR2 is YFSETQ. DNA for the CDR3: TGCGCCAGCAGCTTTGGGGGGGCCAATGAGCAGTTCTTC. Amino acid sequence: CASSFGGANEQFF.

The table lists this clone with a few counts. The rearrangement joins TRBV7-2 to TRBJ2-2; 8 nucleotides match TRBD1. V gave up 4 bases and J gave up 7 bases; unmatched junction bases: 5. The CDR3 is made up of 14 amino acids. Germline V gene lookup returns CDR1 SGHTA and CDR2 FQGNSA. In DNA form, the CDR3 reads TGTGCCAGCAGCTCGGACAGGGTTGTCGGGGAGCTGTTTTTT. This encodes CASSSDRVVGELFF.

The chain uses TRBV7-3 and TRBJ2-2; 9 bases line up with TRBD1. Germline lookup yields CDR1 SGHTA and CDR2 FQGTGA. The length of the CDR3 is 14 residues. V gave up 6 bases and J gave up 4 bases; unmatched junction bases: 3. This CDR3 reads CASRSGQGTGELFF. The CDR3 DNA reads TGTGCCAGCAGGTCGGGACAGGGCACCGGGGAGCTGTTTTTT.

The chain uses TRBV5-1 and TRBJ1-1, with TRBD1 matching over 7 bases. The V and J ends lost 4 bases and 2 bases, in that order; junction bases with no gene match: 11. The germline CDR1 and CDR2 sequences are SGHRS and YFSETQ. The CDR3 covers 16 residues. CDR3 region: CASSPVTGAVNTEAFF. CDR3 in DNA: TGCGCCAGCAGCCCCGTCACAGGGGCCGTTAACACTGAAGCTTTCTTT.

This clone was seen a single time. The genes are TRBV5-1 and TRBJ1-2, with D possibly matching TRBD1 (6 bases). The V end was cut by 5 bases, the J end by 4 bases, with 12 bases between. CDR1 is SGHRS, CDR2 YFSETQ, per germline. This CDR3 has 13 residues. CDR3 nucleotides: TGCGCCAGCAGGGGGGCGAGTGGCTATGGCTACACCTTC. Translating gives CASRGASGYGYTF.

The genes are TRBV19 and TRBJ2-1, with 7 bases aligning to TRBD1. This CDR3 comprises 16 residues. Trimming removed 7 bases from V and 7 bases from J; junction bases left unmatched: 16. Germline V gene sequence: CDR1 LNHDA, CDR2 SQIVND (reference sequence). The CDR3 loop reads CASMAPPGGLGNEQFF. The CDR3 DNA follows: TGTGCCAGTATGGCCCCCCCAGGGGGTCTGGGGAATGAGCAGTTCTTC. Variable domain in full (rest from reference TRBV19 and TRBJ2-1): DGGITQSPKYLFRKEGQNVTLSCEQNLNHDAMYWYRQDPGQGLRLIYYSQIVNDFQKGDIAEGYSVSREKKESFPLTVTSAQKNPTAFYLCASMAPPGGLGNEQFFGPGTRLTVL.